The rows below give T cell receptor beta chains drawn from one sample of a study of identical twins. TCRdb re-called the 5' RACE reads with MiXCR, one entry per CDR3 protein. The sample contains over 550,000 distinct CDR3 sequences, just over 7% of which appear only once. These sequences were also reported in another study, on yellow fever vaccine responses in identical twins.

The sequenced sample consisted of PBMCs. These receptors originate from a woman between 18 and 29 years old in good health. CDR3s include the opening cysteine and the closing phenylalanine or tryptophan. The D gene is left open where the match is weak. Not every row has a clone size; where given, it reads once, few, many or a size class.

cdr3_length	v_call	j_call	d_call	clone_size	cdr3_aa	cdr3_nt
16	TRBV5-1	TRBJ2-1	TRBD2	many	CASSLGGLAGYNEQFF	TGCGCCAGCAGCTTGGGGGGACTAGCGGGTTACAATGAGCAGTTCTTC
14	TRBV7-8	TRBJ2-5	-	few	CASSKHGWQETQYF	TGTGCCAGCAGCAAACACGGATGGCAAGAGACCCAGTACTTC
15	TRBV12-3/TRBV12-4	TRBJ1-5	-	few	CASSLFRLGNQPQHF	TGTGCCAGCAGTTTATTCAGGTTGGGCAATCAGCCCCAGCATTTT
15	TRBV4-1	TRBJ1-5	-	few	CASSQGVLAYQPQHF	TGCGCCAGCAGCCAAGGTGTATTAGCGTATCAGCCCCAGCATTTT
14	TRBV5-4	TRBJ2-7	TRBD2	-	CASGSGTRTYEQYF	TGTGCCAGCGGATCCGGGACTAGAACCTACGAGCAGTACTTC
14	TRBV5-5	TRBJ2-7	-	-	CASSMQGMDNEQYF	TGTGCCAGCAGTATGCAGGGAATGGACAACGAGCAGTACTTC
14	TRBV6-2/TRBV6-3	TRBJ2-2	-	-	CASSYRQWGGELFF	TGTGCCAGCAGTTACCGACAGTGGGGCGGGGAGCTGTTTTTT
13	TRBV12-3/TRBV12-4	TRBJ1-3	TRBD1	many	CAIRQGPGNTIYF	TGTGCCATCAGACAGGGGCCTGGAAACACCATATATTTT
14	TRBV6-2/TRBV6-3	TRBJ2-1	TRBD2	few	CASSTGTSGNEQFF	TGTGCCAGCAGCACCGGGACTAGCGGGAATGAGCAGTTCTTC
15	TRBV5-1	TRBJ2-1	-	many	CASSYEGVSFDEQFF	TGCGCCAGCAGCTATGAGGGTGTGTCATTCGATGAGCAGTTCTTC
17	TRBV6-5	TRBJ2-3	TRBD2	-	CASSYSRTSGGVDTQYF	TGTGCCAGCAGTTACTCGAGGACTAGCGGGGGGGTAGATACGCAGTATTTT
17	TRBV12-3/TRBV12-4	TRBJ2-1	TRBD1	many	CASSPLGPPGTGGRQFF	TGTGCCAGCAGCCCATTGGGGCCGCCCGGGACAGGTGGTCGGCAGTTCTTC
15	TRBV5-1	TRBJ2-5	TRBD2	many	CASSPTSGTRETQYF	TGCGCCAGCAGCCCGACTAGCGGTACTAGGGAGACCCAGTACTTC
17	TRBV6-2/TRBV6-3	TRBJ2-2	TRBD2	many	CASSRPGTSGNTGELFF	TGTGCCAGCAGCCGTCCCGGGACTAGCGGGAACACCGGGGAGCTGTTTTTT
12	TRBV10-3	TRBJ2-5	-	few	CAARSGDGTQYF	TGTGCCGCCCGTTCGGGTGACGGGACCCAGTACTTC
16	TRBV5-1	TRBJ1-5	-	many	CASSLAPHQPNQPQHF	TGCGCCAGCAGCTTGGCTCCACACCAACCAAATCAGCCCCAGCATTTT
14	TRBV5-5	TRBJ2-7	-	few	CASSPGPGYYEQYF	TGTGCCAGCAGCCCAGGACCGGGATACTACGAGCAGTACTTC
21	TRBV5-4	TRBJ2-2	-	many	CASSLSTGRKASQTNTGELFF	TGTGCCAGCAGCTTGAGCACGGGGCGCAAGGCAAGTCAAACGAACACCGGGGAGCTGTTTTTT
15	TRBV7-6	TRBJ2-7	TRBD2	-	CASSHSGSGTYEQYF	TGTGCCAGCAGCCATAGCGGGAGTGGGACCTACGAGCAGTACTTC
11	TRBV12-3/TRBV12-4	TRBJ1-2	-	many	CASSTGLGYTF	TGTGCCAGCAGTACAGGGTTAGGCTACACCTTC
18	TRBV4-1	TRBJ2-7	TRBD2	many	CASSPPPGSSGSFYEQYF	TGCGCCAGCAGCCCTCCACCGGGCTCTAGCGGGAGTTTTTACGAGCAGTACTTC
15	TRBV3-1	TRBJ2-4	TRBD2	-	CASSHRTSGKNIQYF	TGTGCCAGCAGCCATAGGACTAGCGGCAAAAACATTCAGTACTTC
14	TRBV7-6	TRBJ2-5	-	-	CASSLVGLANPQYF	TGTGCCAGCAGCTTAGTTGGCCTAGCGAATCCCCAGTACTTC
15	TRBV7-8	TRBJ2-5	-	-	CASNPPPMGQETQYF	TGTGCCAGCAACCCCCCCCCAATGGGCCAAGAGACCCAGTACTTC
19	TRBV6-5	TRBJ1-6	TRBD1	-	CASSFSSPRQGSRGSPLHF	TGTGCCAGCAGTTTTTCCTCCCCCCGACAGGGCTCTAGGGGTTCACCCCTCCACTTT
14	TRBV7-8	TRBJ2-7	-	few	CASSEAGFSYEQYF	TGTGCCAGCAGCGAAGCCGGGTTCTCCTACGAGCAGTACTTC
15	TRBV5-6	TRBJ2-3	-	many	CASSLRPLTTDTQYF	TGTGCCAGCAGCTTGAGGCCCTTGACCACAGATACGCAGTATTTT
14	TRBV12-3/TRBV12-4	TRBJ2-3	-	few	CASSKTANTDTQYF	TGTGCCAGCAGTAAGACAGCCAACACAGATACGCAGTATTTT
16	TRBV7-2	TRBJ2-1	TRBD2	many	CASSFAGTSFYNEQFF	TGTGCCAGCAGCTTTGCAGGGACTAGTTTTTACAATGAGCAGTTCTTC
14	TRBV7-2	TRBJ2-7	TRBD2	-	CASSLTPPEREFYF	TGTGCCAGCAGCTTAACCCCACCGGAGCGGGAGTTTTACTTC
13	TRBV6-5	TRBJ1-2	-	-	CASSSGAPYGYTF	TGTGCCAGCAGTTCAGGGGCCCCCTATGGCTACACCTTC
16	TRBV27	TRBJ2-3	TRBD2	many	CASSPGASGVTDTQYF	TGTGCCAGCAGTCCAGGGGCTAGCGGGGTCACAGATACGCAGTATTTT
14	TRBV5-1	TRBJ2-3	TRBD1	few	CASTRQGPTDTQYF	TGCGCCAGCACCAGACAGGGACCCACAGATACGCAGTATTTT
15	TRBV5-1	TRBJ2-3	-	many	CASRDRGSSTDTQYF	TGCGCCAGCAGGGATCGCGGCTCTAGCACAGATACGCAGTATTTT
16	TRBV7-9	TRBJ2-7	TRBD1	-	CASSLAVGQGAKEQYF	TGTGCCAGCAGCTTAGCGGTAGGGCAGGGGGCGAAAGAGCAGTACTTC
20	TRBV12-3/TRBV12-4	TRBJ2-3	-	few	CASSSTGDHSGRGYTDTQYF	TGTGCCAGCAGCTCGACAGGGGATCATTCAGGGCGGGGGTACACAGATACGCAGTATTTT
14	TRBV7-9	TRBJ1-2	TRBD1	few	CASSTGQGANGYTF	TGTGCCAGCAGCACCGGACAGGGGGCGAATGGCTACACCTTC
15	TRBV5-1	TRBJ2-1	TRBD1	many	CASTHRDRGVNEQFF	TGCGCCAGCACTCACCGGGACAGGGGTGTGAATGAGCAGTTCTTC
18	TRBV11-2	TRBJ2-1	-	many	CASRQRGASVVSYNEQFF	TGTGCCAGCAGGCAAAGAGGGGCTAGCGTTGTCTCCTACAATGAGCAGTTCTTC
12	TRBV7-9	TRBJ2-1	-	-	CASSSTLSTQFF	TGTGCCAGCAGTTCGACACTTTCCACCCAGTTCTTC
16	TRBV6-1	TRBJ2-3	-	few	CASSEEMQHFTDTQYF	TGTGCCAGCAGTGAAGAGATGCAGCATTTCACAGATACGCAGTATTTT
13	TRBV3-1	TRBJ1-1	-	many	CASSQEIRTEAFF	TGTGCCAGCAGCCAAGAGATCAGGACTGAAGCTTTCTTT